This is a list of T cell receptor beta chains from one sample in a study of cytomegalovirus exposure and HLA in healthy donors. Sequencing was performed with immunoSEQ multiplex PCR; in TCRdb, only in-frame clones are kept and a portion is missing. The table has around 190,000 clones, about 81% seen once. Sequenced sample: PBMCs. Receptor source: a man aged 25-40 years in good health and CMV-seropositive. The CDR3 runs from the conserved cysteine through the conserved F or W. Fields, in order: V gene, D gene, clone size, J gene, CDR3 protein, CDR3 DNA. D genes are given only for firm matches. Clone size is shown for a subset of rows, as once, few, many or a class of expanded clone.

TRBV30	.	.	TRBJ2-3	CAWALGDTQYF	TGTGCCTGGGCCCTAGGAGATACGCAGTATTTT
TRBV10-3	TRBD1	few	TRBJ2-7	CAISEVDRGREQYF	TGTGCCATCAGTGAAGTGGACAGGGGACGGGAGCAGTACTTC
TRBV6-5	.	.	TRBJ1-5	CASSPQVLNQPQHF	TGTGCCAGCAGTCCACAAGTCCTCAATCAGCCCCAGCATTTT
TRBV7-9	.	.	TRBJ2-2	CASSPRGAGELFF	TGTGCCAGCAGCCCTCGGGGAGCCGGGGAGCTGTTTTTT
TRBV27	TRBD1	.	TRBJ1-5	CASSPDRGQPQHF	TGTGCCAGCAGTCCCGACAGGGGCCAGCCCCAGCATTTT
TRBV6-5	.	few	TRBJ2-2	CASSEDTGELFF	TGTGCCAGCAGCGAGGACACCGGGGAGCTGTTTTTT
TRBV7-2	TRBD1	.	TRBJ2-3	CASSLAGQGTDTQYF	TGTGCCAGCAGCTTAGCGGGACAGGGCACAGATACGCAGTATTTT
TRBV7-7	TRBD2	.	TRBJ2-2	CASSGIGGVKPGELFF	TGTGCTAGCAGCGGGATAGGAGGGGTTAAACCCGGGGAGCTGTTTTTT
TRBV11-2	TRBD1	.	TRBJ1-2	CASSIIYGQGLLF	TGTGCCAGCAGCATTATCTACGGACAGGGGTTACTCTTC
TRBV5-1	TRBD2	.	TRBJ2-3	CASSLAGREGRGDTQYF	TGCGCCAGCAGCTTGGCCGGCCGGGAGGGCCGGGGAGATACGCAGTATTTT
TRBV4-3	TRBD2	.	TRBJ2-7	CASSQGSGSSYEQYF	TGCGCCAGCAGCCAAGGGAGCGGGAGCTCCTACGAGCAGTACTTC
TRBV10-3	TRBD2	few	TRBJ2-3	CAISESISGDTQYF	TGTGCCATCAGTGAGTCGATTAGCGGGGATACGCAGTATTTT
TRBV15	.	.	TRBJ1-3	CATSAARVGNTIYF	TGTGCCACCAGCGCCGCCAGGGTCGGAAACACCATATATTTT
TRBV4-3	TRBD2	.	TRBJ2-3	CASSQSLAGGTDTQYF	TGCGCCAGCAGCCAGTCCCTAGCGGGGGGGACAGATACGCAGTATTTT
TRBV7-7	.	.	TRBJ2-5	CASSPGNLETQYF	TGTGCTAGCAGCCCCGGGAACCTAGAGACCCAGTACTTC
TRBV19	.	.	TRBJ1-1	CASSTGGSHEAFF	TGTGCCAGTAGTACCGGGGGATCTCATGAAGCTTTCTTT
TRBV27	.	.	TRBJ2-7	CASSSPWQGGHYEQYF	TGTGCCAGCAGTTCCCCCTGGCAGGGCGGCCACTACGAGCAGTACTTC
TRBV5-8	.	.	TRBJ1-5	CASSLAQGGNNQPQHF	TGTGCCAGCAGCTTGGCGCAAGGCGGGAACAATCAGCCCCAGCATTTT
TRBV28	.	.	TRBJ2-3	CASSLSDTQYF	TGTGCCAGCAGTCTTAGTGATACGCAGTATTTT
TRBV19	.	once	TRBJ2-1	CASSPTTGPGSYNEQFF	TGTGCCAGTAGCCCTACGACGGGTCCTGGCTCCTACAATGAGCAGTTCTTC
TRBV7-8	TRBD1	.	TRBJ1-1	CASSRGTDMNTEAFF	TGTGCCAGCAGCCGGGGGACAGACATGAACACTGAAGCTTTCTTT
TRBV4-3	TRBD2	.	TRBJ2-3	CASSTSGKTDTQYF	TGCGCCAGCAGCACTAGCGGGAAAACAGATACGCAGTATTTT
TRBV18	.	once	TRBJ1-1	CASSPEGQGKAAGAFF	TGTGCCAGCTCACCAGAGGGGCAGGGAAAGGCTGCGGGGGCTTTCTTT
TRBV25-1	TRBD1	.	TRBJ2-7	CASSERTGVHEQYF	TGTGCCAGCAGTGAAAGAACAGGGGTCCACGAGCAGTACTTC
TRBV13	TRBD1	.	TRBJ2-7	CASSETGEQYF	TGTGCCAGCAGCGAGACAGGGGAGCAGTACTTC
TRBV7-9	.	.	TRBJ1-1	CASSLAGAMIAFF	TGTGCCAGCAGCTTAGCGGGCGCAATGATAGCTTTCTTT
TRBV15	TRBD2	.	TRBJ2-3	CATSRGTSGSTDTQYF	TGTGCCACCAGCAGAGGTACTAGCGGAAGCACAGATACGCAGTATTTT
TRBV4-1	.	.	TRBJ1-5	CASSQERAQPQHF	TGCGCCAGCAGCCAAGAGAGGGCTCAGCCCCAGCATTTT
TRBV7-9	.	.	TRBJ1-2	CASSPGTTLGYTF	TGTGCCAGCAGCCCTGGGACAACCCTAGGCTACACCTTC
TRBV11-3	.	.	TRBJ2-3	CASSLISGGGDTQYF	TGTGCCAGCAGCTTAATTAGCGGTGGGGGTGATACGCAGTATTTT
TRBV7-2	.	.	TRBJ1-2	CASSPGQTYGYTF	TGTGCCAGCAGCCCCGGACAGACCTATGGCTACACCTTC
TRBV4-1	.	few	TRBJ1-3	CASSQDRGSRNTIYF	TGCGCCAGCAGCCAAGATCGCGGAAGTCGAAACACCATATATTTT
TRBV29-1	TRBD1	.	TRBJ2-7	CSVVGQGPGEQYF	TGCAGCGTTGTTGGACAGGGGCCGGGGGAGCAGTACTTC
TRBV7-7	.	few	TRBJ2-5	CASSFGGQLQETQYF	TGTGCTAGCAGCTTTGGAGGACAGCTCCAAGAGACCCAGTACTTC
TRBV5-4	.	.	TRBJ2-3	CASSLSGTDTQYF	TGTGCCAGCAGCTTGTCAGGGACAGATACGCAGTATTTT
TRBV2	.	.	TRBJ1-4	CASSGRGTVVEKLFF	TGTGCCAGCAGTGGTAGGGGGACGGTGGTAGAGAAACTGTTTTTT
TRBV6-5	.	once	TRBJ2-3	CASYVRGTDTQYF	TGTGCCAGCTACGTCAGGGGCACAGATACGCAGTATTTT
TRBV7-9	.	.	TRBJ2-2	CASSLASGGELFF	TGTGCCAGCAGCTTAGCCTCCGGCGGGGAGCTGTTTTTT
TRBV30	.	.	TRBJ2-1	CAWSPKDTRSYNEQFF	TGTGCCTGGAGTCCTAAAGACACTCGCTCCTACAATGAGCAGTTCTTC
TRBV7-9	.	.	TRBJ2-7	CASGFREQYYEQYF	TGTGCCAGCGGATTCCGGGAACAATACTACGAGCAGTACTTC
TRBV6-6	.	.	TRBJ1-2	CASRHRLEARGYTF	TGTGCCAGCAGACACAGGTTAGAGGCGCGTGGCTACACCTTC
TRBV6-1	.	.	TRBJ2-2	CASRDSGELFF	TGTGCCAGCAGGGACTCCGGGGAGCTGTTTTTT
TRBV12-5	.	.	TRBJ1-5	CASGTEGSNQPQHF	TGTGCTAGTGGAACTGAGGGCAGCAATCAGCCCCAGCATTTT
TRBV28	.	.	TRBJ1-1	CASSPGEGRAFF	TGTGCCAGTAGTCCAGGGGAAGGGAGAGCTTTCTTT
TRBV6-4	.	.	TRBJ1-1	CASSEGAGTEAFF	TGTGCCAGCAGTGAGGGGGCAGGGACTGAAGCTTTCTTT
TRBV6-6	TRBD1	.	TRBJ1-3	CASSHRDRPGNTIYF	TGTGCCAGCAGTCACAGGGACAGGCCGGGGAACACCATATATTTT
TRBV2	.	.	TRBJ1-4	CASRQGEKLFF	TGTGCCAGCAGACAGGGTGAAAAACTGTTTTTT
TRBV19	TRBD1	.	TRBJ1-6	CASSIMGQGGSPLHF	TGTGCCAGTAGTATAATGGGACAGGGGGGATCACCCCTCCACTTT
TRBV15	TRBD1	once	TRBJ2-2	CATSRGGTVNTGELFF	TGTGCCACCAGCAGAGGGGGGACAGTGAACACCGGGGAGCTGTTTTTT
TRBV7-9	.	.	TRBJ1-1	CASSLEQGGTEAFF	TGTGCCAGCAGCTTAGAACAGGGAGGGACTGAAGCTTTCTTT
TRBV5-5	.	.	TRBJ2-5	CASSLLGETQYF	TGTGCCAGCAGCTTACTAGGGGAGACCCAGTACTTC
TRBV4-2	.	.	TRBJ2-7	CASSPTAFRISYEQYF	TGTGCCAGCAGCCCGACAGCTTTTCGGATTTCCTACGAGCAGTACTTC
TRBV5-6	TRBD1	.	TRBJ1-1	CASSLGQGATEAFF	TGTGCCAGCAGCTTGGGACAGGGGGCGACTGAAGCTTTCTTT
TRBV30	.	.	TRBJ1-2	CAVGGGYGYTF	TGTGCAGTAGGGGGTGGCTATGGCTACACCTTC
TRBV28	TRBD1	.	TRBJ2-1	CASRLGTGEHNEQFF	TGTGCCAGCAGGCTCGGGACAGGGGAACACAATGAGCAGTTCTTC